This is a list of T cell receptor beta chains from one sample in a study of blood T cell repertoires in COVID-19. Profiled with immunoSEQ multiplex PCR; TCRdb holds only in-frame clones, not every one. The sample has roughly 190,000 clones, about 88% seen once; the top ten hold 3.5% to 4.5%. The sequenced sample was peripheral blood. These receptors all come from a human donor in a cohort sampled during active COVID-19. CDR3s include the opening cysteine and the closing phenylalanine or tryptophan. D genes are given only for firm matches. The listing skips clone size in some rows; elsewhere it reads once, few, many or a size class.

>TRBV30|once|13|TRBD2|TRBJ2-1
TGTGCCTGGAGTGTACTAGCGGGGGCCCAGCAGTTCTTC
CAWSVLAGAQQFF
>TRBV7-2|NA|13|NA|TRBJ1-6
TGTGCCAGCAGCACCCGACAGGATTCACCCCTCCACTTT
CASSTRQDSPLHF
>TRBV6-1|NA|13|NA|TRBJ2-7
TGTGCCAGCAGTGAAGCGGTCGGGTACGAGCAGTACTTC
CASSEAVGYEQYF
>TRBV6-2/TRBV6-3|NA|14|NA|TRBJ1-2
TGTGCCAGCACTCACTCCAGGGCCGCGGATGGCTACACCTTC
CASTHSRAADGYTF
>TRBV5-4|NA|18|NA|TRBJ2-4
TGTGCCAGCAGCTTGTGGGAAGGCGGAGGTCTAGCCAAAAACATTCAGTACTTC
CASSLWEGGGLAKNIQYF
>TRBV28|once|15|TRBD2|TRBJ2-1
TGTGCCAGCAGTTTACTCGCGGGAGGGGGCCGGGAGCAGTTCTTC
CASSLLAGGGREQFF
>TRBV9|once|17|TRBD2|TRBJ2-6
TGTGCCAGCAGCGTAGCGCCGGGGGGGTCTGGGGCCAACGTCCTGACTTTC
CASSVAPGGSGANVLTF
>TRBV25-1|NA|15|TRBD1|TRBJ2-3
TGTGCCAGCAGTACCGGGACAGGCTCCACAGATACGCAGTATTTT
CASSTGTGSTDTQYF
>TRBV19|NA|14|NA|TRBJ2-2
TGTGCCAGTAGAACCGGGTCAAACACCGGGGAGCTGTTTTTT
CASRTGSNTGELFF
>TRBV7-9|NA|14|TRBD1|TRBJ1-1
TGTGCCAGCAGCGTCGGACAGGGGGCGTCTGTAGCTTTCTTT
CASSVGQGASVAFF
>TRBV7-2|NA|17|NA|TRBJ2-1
TGTGCCAGCAGCTTAATGGCGCGACTAGAGGGGCCCAATGAGCAGTTCTTC
CASSLMARLEGPNEQFF
>TRBV7-2|NA|16|TRBD2|TRBJ2-3
TGTGCCAGCAGCGCGTCGGGACTATTCTCCACAGATACGCAGTATTTT
CASSASGLFSTDTQYF
>TRBV9|once|16|TRBD1|TRBJ1-2
TGTGCCAGCAGCGTAGTCCAGAGGGACAGGGGCTATGGCTACACCTTC
CASSVVQRDRGYGYTF
>TRBV5-1|NA|13|NA|TRBJ2-7
TGCGCCAGCAGCTTGTCCCCGGCCTACGAGCAGTACTTC
CASSLSPAYEQYF
>TRBV30|NA|14|TRBD1|TRBJ2-3
TGTGCCTGGAACCGGGACAGTCCCACAGATACGCAGTATTTT
CAWNRDSPTDTQYF
>TRBV29-1|NA|14|TRBD1|TRBJ1-1
TGCAGCGTTGTGTCAGGGGGCTGGGGCACTGAAGCTTTCTTT
CSVVSGGWGTEAFF
>TRBV16|NA|15|NA|TRBJ1-6
TGTGCCAGCAGCCAAGGTCATGGAGGTGCCTCACCCCTCCACTTT
CASSQGHGGASPLHF
>TRBV7-2|NA|16|TRBD2|TRBJ2-5
TGTGCCAGCAGGCCCCCACTAGCGGGGTATCAAGAGACCCAGTACTTC
CASRPPLAGYQETQYF
>TRBV5-4|NA|16|NA|TRBJ1-1
TGTGCCAGCAGCTTGGATGGAGGCGCAATTGGCACTGAAGCTTTCTTT
CASSLDGGAIGTEAFF
>TRBV7-9|NA|17|TRBD2|TRBJ2-6
TGTGCCAGCAGCCACCGGCGGGGGACCTCTGGGGCCAACGTCCTGACTTTC
CASSHRRGTSGANVLTF
>TRBV5-1|NA|14|TRBD2|TRBJ2-3
TGCGCCAGCAGCAGCACTAGCGGCACAGATACGCAGTATTTT
CASSSTSGTDTQYF
>TRBV6-5|once|11|NA|TRBJ2-7
TGTGCCAGCATCAGACTAGACGAGCAGTACTTC
CASIRLDEQYF
>TRBV6-2/TRBV6-3|NA|16|NA|TRBJ2-7
TGTGCCAGCAGTTACCTCCCGGACAGACAGACCTACGAGCAGTACTTC
CASSYLPDRQTYEQYF
>TRBV21-1|NA|16|NA|TRBJ1-2
TGTGCCAGCAGCAAAGCGCTTGACAGCGTCAACTATGGCTACACCTTC
CASSKALDSVNYGYTF
>TRBV3-1/TRBV3-2|NA|14|TRBD1|TRBJ1-5
TGTGCCAGCAGCCAGGGACAGCAAAATCAGCCCCAGCATTTT
CASSQGQQNQPQHF
>TRBV6-5|NA|14|TRBD2|TRBJ2-7
TGTGCCAGCAGTCAGAGCGGGAGAACCTACGAGCAGTACTTC
CASSQSGRTYEQYF
>TRBV9|NA|15|TRBD2|TRBJ2-7
TGTGCCAGCAGCGTAGGAACTAGCGGGATTAACGAGCAGTACTTC
CASSVGTSGINEQYF
>TRBV4-3|NA|17|TRBD1|TRBJ1-2
TGCGCCAGCAGCCAGGATCTAGACAGGGTGGTAAACTATGGCTACACCTTC
CASSQDLDRVVNYGYTF
>TRBV27|NA|16|NA|TRBJ2-5
TGTGCCAGCAGTTTGGGCCGGGGCAGGGGCCAAGAGACCCAGTACTTC
CASSLGRGRGQETQYF
>TRBV27|once|15|NA|TRBJ2-1
TGTGCCAGCAGTTTAGAGGGGGGGAAGTACAATGAGCAGTTCTTC
CASSLEGGKYNEQFF
>TRBV28|NA|14|NA|TRBJ2-2
TGTGCCAGCAGTTTCGGACAGCCGACCGGGGAGCTGTTTTTT
CASSFGQPTGELFF
>TRBV10-2|NA|15|NA|TRBJ2-1
TGCGCCAGCACCCCAAGGGACACCTACTACAATGAGCAGTTCTTC
CASTPRDTYYNEQFF
>TRBV5-1|NA|13|TRBD1|TRBJ1-5
TGCGCCAGCAGCCCGGGACAGGGGGGGACCCAGCATTTT
CASSPGQGGTQHF
>TRBV6-2/TRBV6-3|NA|15|NA|TRBJ1-5
TGTGCCAGCAGCTCCACGGGGTTTGACAATCAGCCCCAGCATTTT
CASSSTGFDNQPQHF
>TRBV6-5|NA|15|TRBD1|TRBJ1-6
TGTGCCAGCACCCTCCTGGACAGGGGAGGGTCACCCCTCCACTTT
CASTLLDRGGSPLHF
>TRBV2|NA|13|TRBD1|TRBJ2-5
TGTGCCAGCAGGGACAGGGGAGAAGCGACCCAGTACTTC
CASRDRGEATQYF
>TRBV11-2|once|13|NA|TRBJ2-5
TGTGCCAGCAGCTTAGCTAGGTTGGAGACCCAGTACTTC
CASSLARLETQYF
>TRBV30|NA|18|TRBD1|TRBJ2-1
TGTGCCTGGAGGGGGGGGACAGGGACCTCGGGACTGCGGCATGAGCAGTTCTTC
CAWRGGTGTSGLRHEQFF
>TRBV18|NA|17|NA|TRBJ2-7
TGTGCCAGCTCACCACCTAGGGGGCCGCGGGGGGACTACGAGCAGTACTTC
CASSPPRGPRGDYEQYF
>TRBV5-1|NA|13|NA|TRBJ2-7
TGCGCCAGCAGCGCCGGACTCAGCTACGAGCAGTACTTC
CASSAGLSYEQYF
>TRBV2|NA|14|TRBD2|TRBJ2-1
TGTGCCAGCAGTGGCGGGAGGGGGATGGATGAGCAGTTCTTC
CASSGGRGMDEQFF
>TRBV27|NA|13|NA|TRBJ2-1
TGTGCCAGCAGTTATTCCCGGGACAATGAGCAGTTCTTC
CASSYSRDNEQFF
>TRBV28|few|15|NA|TRBJ1-6
TGTGCCAGCAGTTTGAACCAGGGCTATAATTCACCCCTCCACTTT
CASSLNQGYNSPLHF
>TRBV11-2|few|11|NA|TRBJ1-2
TGTGCCAGCAGCTCAAACTATGGCTACACCTTC
CASSSNYGYTF
>TRBV7-6|NA|13|TRBD1|TRBJ2-1
TGTGCCAGCAGCACGGGACAGTTCAATGAGCAGTTCTTC
CASSTGQFNEQFF
>TRBV30|NA|20|NA|TRBJ2-1
TGTGCCTGGAGTCCCGGCGAGGGGGTAGCAGCCAAAGGGATCTACAATGAGCAGTTCTTC
CAWSPGEGVAAKGIYNEQFF
>TRBV20-1|NA|13|TRBD1|TRBJ2-7
TGCAGTGCTAGTGGGGACAGGGGAGGCGAGCAGTACTTC
CSASGDRGGEQYF
>TRBV3-1/TRBV3-2|NA|17|NA|TRBJ2-7
TGTGCCAGCAGCCAAGATGGGCAGTGGACTACTAACGGCGAGCAGTACTTC
CASSQDGQWTTNGEQYF
>TRBV29-1|NA|12|NA|TRBJ1-1
TGCAGCGTTGGTCGGGGGAACACTGAAGCTTTCTTT
CSVGRGNTEAFF
>TRBV9|NA|16|NA|TRBJ2-7
TGTGCCAGCAGCGGAGAGGAGGGAGGATTGTCCTACGAGCAGTACTTC
CASSGEEGGLSYEQYF
>TRBV19|NA|14|NA|TRBJ1-1
TGTGCCAGTAGTATAGGGGACATGAACACTGAAGCTTTCTTT
CASSIGDMNTEAFF
>TRBV3-1/TRBV3-2|once|19|NA|TRBJ1-6
TGTGCCAGCAGCCTCCGACCAGACAGTGACAGCTCCTATAATTCACCCCTCCACTTT
CASSLRPDSDSSYNSPLHF
>TRBV6-2/TRBV6-3|NA|14|TRBD2|TRBJ2-7
TGTGCCAGCAGTTACTGGGGACTAGTCTACGAGCAGTACTTC
CASSYWGLVYEQYF
>TRBV6-6|NA|15|TRBD2|TRBJ2-3
TGTGCCAGCAGCTCTTGGGGCGGGGGGGCGGATACGCAGTATTTT
CASSSWGGGADTQYF
>TRBV5-6|NA|11|NA|TRBJ1-2
TGTGCCAGCAGATTTGGGGGGGGCGACACCTTC
CASRFGGGDTF